The 32 T cell receptor beta chains below come from one sample, sequenced in a study of regulatory T cells in long-lasting Graves disease. CDR3 regions were amplified by Arm-PCR using iRepertoire HTBI primers to build TCR beta libraries. TCRdb itself ran the multiplex PCR reads through MiXCR, one entry per CDR3 protein. The table records over 350,000 distinct CDR3 sequences, less than 15% of them present only once. Noted time point: newly diagnosed GD, antithyroid drugs for less than 3 months. Following extraction of RNA from PBMCs, that RNA was used to make the TCR library. This sample was also put to use in a study of T cells in Graves' hyperthyroidism and ophthalmopathy.

Sequences were derived from peripheral blood mononuclear cells (PBMCs), sampled at new diagnosis, from a patient treated with antithyroid drugs. These receptors were obtained from a woman aged 50 to 60 with Graves disease.

This clonotype was counted many times. The CDR3 DNA is TGTGCCAGCACCGTTGGGGCCAACGTCCTGACTTTC. Its protein is CASTVGANVLTF. The J gene is TRBJ2-6, the V gene TRBV11-2; D unclear. The length of the CDR3 is 12 residues. Germline values: CDR1 SGHAT, CDR2 FQNNGV. Trimming shortened V by 7 bases and J by 3 bases, and 4 bases separated the two germline ends.

This clonotype was counted many times. The chain employs TRBV6-2 or TRBV6-3 and TRBJ2-3; no clear D gene. The CDR3 length is 16 residues. V lost 2 bases, J lost 0 bases, and 12 bases lay in between. The germline V gene encodes CDR1 MNHEY and CDR2 SVGEGT. The CDR3 nucleotides read TGTGCCAGCAGTTACCAAGCGTTCGATAGCACAGATACGCAGTATTTT. Translating it yields CASSYQAFDSTDTQYF.

This clonotype was found many times. The V and J genes are TRBV7-2 and TRBJ2-3; D possibly corresponds to TRBD1 (5 bases). The length of the CDR3 is 16 residues. Per the germline V gene, CDR1 is SGHTA and CDR2 is FQGNSA. Trimming cost V 4 bases and J 11 bases, with 25 bases left between them. This CDR3 reads CASSYPNRGREGGQYF. The CDR3 nucleotides read TGTGCCAGCAGCTACCCCAATAGGGGCAGGGAAGGTGGGCAGTATTTT.

In this sample, this clonotype turned up a few times. The rearrangement links TRBV29-1 to TRBJ2-1; D unresolved. The CDR3 runs to 12 residues. Trimming stripped 3 bases from V and 4 bases from J, with 7 bases between. The V gene's germline CDR1 is SQVTM and CDR2 ANQGSEA. In DNA, the CDR3 is TGCAGCGTTGAGTACAGATACAATGAGCAGTTCTTC. This translates into CSVEYRYNEQFF.

Ten or more counts support this clonotype. The rearrangement uses TRBV27 and TRBJ1-2; D is ambiguous. CDR1 is MNHEY and CDR2 is SMNVEV in the germline V gene (reference sequence). CDR3 length: 13 amino acids. With 5 bases removed from V and 8 bases from J, the gap between germline ends came to 15 bases. The CDR3 region has the DNA TGTGCCAGCAGTCTGGGGTCCTTAGGGGGCTACACCTTC. Its translation: CASSLGSLGGYTF.

This clonotype was seen many times. This chain joins TRBV5-1 and TRBJ1-1; tentatively, D is TRBD1 (5 bases). V was trimmed by 5 bases and J by 1 base, leaving 15 bases between them. Germline-derived CDR1 and CDR2 are SGHRS and YFSETQ. CDR3 length: 15 residues. In DNA form, the CDR3 reads TGCGCCAGCAGTACCGGATGGGGGGAGAACACTGAAGCTTTCTTT. Amino acids: CASSTGWGENTEAFF.

This clonotype was recorded a few times. This chain connects TRBV10-3 to TRBJ2-7, with D unclear. With 6 bases removed from V and 3 bases from J, the gap between germline ends came to 9 bases. The CDR3 covers 12 residues. In germline, CDR1 is ENHRY, CDR2 SYGVKD. The CDR3 region is CAIRASDYEQYF. In nucleotides, the CDR3 is TGTGCCATCAGGGCATCCGACTACGAGCAGTACTTC.

This clonotype was seen only a few times. The CDR3 region is CSARVRTSIADTQYF. The CDR3 DNA follows: TGCAGTGCTAGAGTCCGGACTTCAATTGCAGATACGCAGTATTTT. This chain links TRBV20-1 with TRBJ2-3, with D possibly matching TRBD2 (5 bases). The germline V gene has CDR1 DFQATT and CDR2 SNEGSKA (reference sequence). Trimming stripped 1 base from V and 4 bases from J, with 15 bases between. The CDR3 extends over 15 amino acids.

The rearrangement uses TRBV7-9 and TRBJ1-1, with TRBD1 as a possible D gene (5 bases). V was pared by 2 bases and J by 6 bases, with 28 bases between. The CDR3 covers 19 residues. CDR1 and CDR2 (germline): SEHNR, FQNEAQ (reference sequence). The CDR3 region has the DNA TGTGCCAGCAGCTTACCGGGCTATCAGGGTGGTATCGAAATAGCTGAAGCTTTCTTT. Translation: CASSLPGYQGGIEIAEAFF. Full variable domain (missing parts from reference TRBV7-9 and TRBJ1-1): DTGVSQNPRHKITKRGQNVTFRCDPISEHNRLYWYRQTLGQGPEFLTYFQNEAQLEKSRLLSDRFSAERPKGSFSTLEIQRTEQGDSAMYLCASSLPGYQGGIEIAEAFFGQGTRLTVV.

This clonotype was seen many times. The rearrangement links TRBV10-3 to TRBJ2-7; 7 positions agree with TRBD2. The CDR3 length is 15 residues. Germline CDR1 and CDR2: ENHRY and SYGVKD. V trimming: 4 bases; J trimming: 0 bases; junction bases outside the gene matches: 6. For the CDR3, the DNA is TGTGCCATCAGTGCGTCTAGCGGTTTCTCCTACGAGCAGTACTTC. It codes for CAISASSGFSYEQYF.

Worth noting for this clonotype: A much larger clone lies one base from this, so it may be a read error. This CDR3 is CASTPETPSYEQNF. Written as DNA, the CDR3 is TGTGCCAGCACCCCGGAGACTCCCTCCTACGAGCAGAACTTC. The gene calls are TRBV6-4 and TRBJ2-7, with D uncertain. The CDR3 is made up of 14 amino acids. Germline V gene sequence: CDR1 MRHNA, CDR2 SNTAGT.

This clonotype has a count of ten or more. J is TRBJ2-7 and V is TRBV28; 7 nucleotides line up with TRBD1. CDR1 and CDR2 (germline): MDHEN, SYDVKM. CDR3 length: 15 residues. V shed 2 bases, J shed 4 bases, and the junction held 8 bases outside the gene matches. Written as DNA, the CDR3 is TGTGCCAGCAGTTTAACCGGGACAGAAATTTACGAGCAGTACTTC. Translation: CASSLTGTEIYEQYF.

The gene calls are TRBV19 and TRBJ2-7; no reliable D call. Between the trimmed V and J ends, which lost 3 bases and 1 base, there was a span of 13 bases. From germline, CDR1 is LNHDA and CDR2 SQIVND (reference sequence). The CDR3 totals 15 residues. The CDR3 nucleotides are TGTGCCAGTAGTATTGGGCACAGTCAGTCCTACGAGCAGTACTTC. Encoded protein: CASSIGHSQSYEQYF.

The chain has TRBV7-8 and TRBJ2-7; 11 bases agree with TRBD2. This CDR3 has 15 residues. Per germline, CDR1 SGHVS and CDR2 FQNEAQ. V lost 5 bases to trimming and J lost 8 bases; unmatched junction nucleotides: 11. CDR3 sequence (DNA): TGTGCCAGCAGCCGCAAACGACTAGCGGGAAACAAGCAGTACTTC. This sequence encodes CASSRKRLAGNKQYF.

This clonotype was seen ten or more times. V gene TRBV12-3 or TRBV12-4 combines with J gene TRBJ2-5; D is tentatively TRBD1 or TRBD2 (5 bases each). The CDR3 is made up of 17 amino acids. Between the trimmed V and J ends, which lost 1 base and 2 bases, there was a span of 17 bases. As DNA, the CDR3 is TGTGCCAGCAGTTTAGGGGGGTCCCCTCTGAGACAAGAGACCCAGTACTTC. It yields the protein CASSLGGSPLRQETQYF.

The sample holds a few counts of this clonotype. This sequence joins TRBV30 and TRBJ2-1, with 8 bases matching TRBD1. Germline CDR1 is GTSNPN and CDR2 is SVGIG (reference sequence). After removal of 0 bases from V and 4 bases from J, the junction contained 8 bases not matched to a gene. The CDR3 is made up of 16 amino acids. CDR3 bases: TGTGCCTGGAGTGTTAGATGGAACAGGGGGTACAATGAGCAGTTCTTC. This encodes CAWSVRWNRGYNEQFF.

In this sample, this clonotype turned up many times. The chain joins TRBV28 to TRBJ2-2, with 7 bases aligning to TRBD1. Germline lookup yields CDR1 MDHEN and CDR2 SYDVKM. There are 14 residues in the CDR3. Losses at the gene ends were 7 bases for V and 5 bases for J; bases not matched to a gene: 7. The CDR3 DNA follows: TGTGCCAGCACCTCCGGGACAGCTACCGGGGAGCTGTTTTTT. It specifies CASTSGTATGELFF. The entire variable domain, with the rest obtained from reference TRBV28 and TRBJ2-2, is as follows: DVKVTQSSRYLVKRTGEKVFLECVQDMDHENMFWYRQDPGLGLRLIYFSYDVKMKEKGDIPEGYSVSREKKERFSLILESASTNQTSMYLCASTSGTATGELFFGEGSRLTVL.

This clonotype came up many times. The rearrangement links TRBV6-2 or TRBV6-3 to TRBJ2-3; 11 nucleotides agree with TRBD2. The CDR3 contains 18 residues. CDR1 and CDR2 from the germline V gene are MNHEY and SVGEGT. V lost 2 bases and J lost 0; bases outside the gene matches: 7. The DNA for the CDR3 is TGTGCCAGCAGTTACAGGGCTAGCGGGAGGCTCAGCACAGATACGCAGTATTTT. Protein: CASSYRASGRLSTDTQYF.

Comments on this clonotype: At one of its ends the junction is not consistent with the germline gene, which may arise from a read error. The J gene is TRBJ2-3, the V gene TRBV7-7; D possibly corresponds to TRBD2 (7 bases). Germline values: CDR1 SSHAT, CDR2 FNYEAQ (reference sequence). This CDR3 is 15 amino acids long. The CDR3 reads CASSLVGGDTDTQYF. The CDR3 DNA sequence: TGTGCTAGCAGCTTAGTAGGGGGGGACACAGATACGCAGTATTTT.

This clonotype showed up just a few times. The V and J genes are TRBV6-2 or TRBV6-3 and TRBJ2-1; D ambiguous. The ends were cut back, 5 bases at V and 6 bases at J, with 8 bases in the middle. Germline-derived CDR1 and CDR2 are MNHEY and SVGEGT. This CDR3 has 12 residues. CDR3 DNA: TGTGCCAGCAGTACCCCCGTCAATGAGCAGTTCTTC. It yields the protein CASSTPVNEQFF.

The V and J genes are TRBV12-3 or TRBV12-4 and TRBJ1-5, with 10 bases identical to TRBD1. CDR3 length: 16 amino acids. The junction had 10 bases not matched to a gene; V was cut back by 5 bases and J by 6 bases. This chain's CDR3 is CASSDMTGGRGQPQHF. CDR3 coding DNA: TGTGCCAGCAGTGATATGACAGGGGGCAGGGGTCAGCCCCAGCATTTT.

This clonotype was found once. This chain connects TRBV12-3 or TRBV12-4 to TRBJ2-1; the match to TRBD2 covers 7 bases. The CDR3 is made up of 20 amino acids. The V segment lost 8 bases and the J segment 4 bases; nucleotides outside the gene matches: 26. CDR3 in amino acids: CASSPPGGGTVPRSYNEQFF. Written as DNA, the CDR3 is TGTGCCAGCTCACCACCTGGGGGAGGGACGGTACCGCGTTCTTACAATGAGCAGTTCTTC.

This clonotype was detected ten times or more. The chain has TRBV6-1 and TRBJ2-7; no definite D call. The V gene lost 6 bases and the J gene lost 3 bases, with 9 bases spanning the gap. The CDR3 is 12 residues long. From germline, CDR1 is MNHNS and CDR2 SASEGT. CDR3 sequence: CASSDNGYEQYF. The CDR3 DNA sequence: TGTGCCAGCAGCGACAACGGCTACGAGCAGTACTTC.

The chain couples TRBV18 to TRBJ2-2; D possibly corresponds to TRBD1 (6 bases). Trimming cost V 6 bases and J 5 bases, with 10 bases left between them. CDR3 length equals 13 residues. Germline-derived CDR1 and CDR2 are KGHSH and LQKENI. This CDR3 reads CASSTGWTGELFF. CDR3 sequence (DNA): TGTGCCAGCTCGACAGGTTGGACCGGGGAGCTGTTTTTT.

This clonotype was counted between two and nine times. The V gene is TRBV13, the J gene TRBJ1-1; D is unresolved. With 6 bases removed from V and 3 bases from J, the gap between germline ends came to 5 bases. The CDR3 has 11 amino acids. The germline CDR1 and CDR2 sequences are PRHDT and FYEKMQ (reference sequence). The CDR3 nucleotides are TGTGCCAGCAGACAACACACTGAAGCTTTCTTT. This sequence encodes CASRQHTEAFF. Full variable domain (remainder filled in from reference TRBV13 and TRBJ1-1): AAGVIQSPRHLIKEKRETATLKCYPIPRHDTVYWYQQGPGQDPQFLISFYEKMQSDKGSIPDRFSAQQFSDYHSELNMSSLELGDSALYFCASRQHTEAFFGQGTRLTVV.

CDR3 nucleotide sequence: TGTGCCAGCAGTGAAGGAGGTGTCCTCCTCCACTTT. Protein product: CASSEGGVLLHF. V gene TRBV6-1 combines with J gene TRBJ1-6, with D unclear. Germline values: CDR1 MNHNS, CDR2 SASEGT. The length of the CDR3 is 12 residues. Trimming removed 1 base from V and 15 bases from J, with 10 bases in between.

This clonotype was seen ten or more times. V gene TRBV28 combines with J gene TRBJ2-1; the D is unclear. V lost 6 bases and J lost 7, with 13 bases in between. The CDR3 is made up of 13 amino acids. CDR1 is MDHEN and CDR2 is SYDVKM in the germline V gene. CDR3: CASSPTYKNEQFF. DNA of the CDR3: TGTGCCAGCAGCCCGACTTACAAGAATGAGCAGTTCTTC.

This clonotype was seen at least ten times. The chain recombines TRBV28 with TRBJ2-1; D remains ambiguous. The germline V gene has CDR1 MDHEN and CDR2 SYDVKM. V lost 1 base, J lost 8 bases, and 9 bases lay in between. CDR3 length equals 13 residues. The CDR3 spells CASSLSFSDEQFF. CDR3 bases: TGTGCCAGCAGTTTATCCTTTTCCGATGAGCAGTTCTTC.

This CDR3 reads CASGTGLYEQYF. The CDR3, as DNA: TGTGCCAGCGGGACAGGGCTTTACGAGCAGTACTTC. The genes are TRBV9 and TRBJ2-7; 9 bases agree with TRBD1. V was pared by 7 bases and J by 4 bases, with 3 bases of the junction left unmatched. CDR3 length: 12 amino acids. CDR1 is SGDLS and CDR2 is YYNGEE in the germline V gene.

This clonotype was observed at least ten times. The V call is TRBV20-1, the J call TRBJ1-5; D possibly corresponds to TRBD1 (6 bases). This CDR3 spans 12 amino acids. The ends were cut back, 4 bases at V and 6 bases at J, with 10 bases in the middle. Germline CDR1 reads DFQATT; CDR2 reads SNEGSKA (reference sequence). CDR3 nucleotides: TGCAGTGCTACACAGGGAAGTCAGCCCCAGCATTTT. This gives the protein CSATQGSQPQHF.

This clonotype was counted between two and nine times. This may stem from a read error, because a much larger clone lies one nucleotide away. The V call is TRBV27, the J call TRBJ2-7; the match to TRBD2 covers 12 bases. The V gene's germline CDR1 is MNHEY and CDR2 SMNVEV (reference sequence). V shed 3 bases, J shed 7 bases, and the junction held 10 bases outside the gene matches. The CDR3 extends over 16 amino acids. CDR3 coding DNA: TGTGCCAGCAGTTTTTCGACTAGCGGGAGTATCTATGAGCAGTACTTC. The encoded protein is CASSFSTSGSIYEQYF.

At least ten counts were recorded for this clonotype. The V call is TRBV7-9, the J call TRBJ2-1; TRBD2 aligns across 8 bases. V dropped 2 bases and J dropped 7; count of bases not matched to a gene: 7. Germline values: CDR1 SEHNR, CDR2 FQNEAQ (reference sequence). The CDR3 contains 15 residues. CDR3: CASSLLSSGLNEQFF. In DNA, the CDR3 is TGTGCCAGCAGCTTACTCTCTAGCGGGCTTAATGAGCAGTTCTTC.